The next 3 T cell receptor beta chains were all read from a single sample in a study of cytomegalovirus exposure and HLA in healthy donors (dated by TCRdb to about 2017). Libraries were built with the immunoSEQ multiplex PCR assay. For the multiplex PCR, a mixture combining 60 forward primers for TCR Vbeta segments and 13 reverse primers for TCR Jbeta segments was used. Here the immuneACCESS table is served through TCRdb, limited to in-frame sequences with V and J called. Missing clones are a known gap in these copies; in checked studies unresolved V genes cover under half, and the rest lacks a known reason. The sample table contains 65,000 to 95,000 clones; only one count was recorded for roughly 79% of them. 5.5% of the sample is in the top ten clones. Source material: PBMCs. All receptors come from a male donor in good health and CMV-seropositive.

The gene calls are TRBV27 and TRBJ1-1, with TRBD1 identical over 7 bases. CDR3 length equals 13 residues. The J segment lost 4 bases and the V segment lost 4 bases, leaving 3 bases of the junction unmatched. Germline assignment: CDR1 MNHEY and CDR2 SMNVEV (reference sequence). CDR3 residues: CASSSGQFTEAFF. For the CDR3, the DNA is TGTGCCAGCAGTTCGGGACAGTTCACTGAAGCTTTCTTT.

This clone is deemed medium-sized. Other DNA sequences from this sample encode an identical CDR3 as well. The CDR3 DNA reads as TGTGCCAGCAGTGGATTGGGGGGGACTAATGAAAAACTGTTTTTT. It specifies CASSGLGGTNEKLFF. This rearrangement joins TRBV2 to TRBJ1-4; a possible D gene is TRBD1 (5 bases). V shed 4 bases and J shed 2 bases, with 11 bases lying between them. This CDR3 is 15 amino acids long. CDR1 and CDR2 from the germline V gene are SNHLY and FYNNEI. Full variable domain (outside the CDR3, taken from reference TRBV2 and TRBJ1-4): EPEVTQTPSHQVTQMGQEVILRCVPISNHLYFYWYRQILGQKVEFLVSFYNNEISEKSEIFDDQFSVERPDGSNFTLKIRSTKLEDSAMYFCASSGLGGTNEKLFFGSGTQLSVL.

This clone appeared a few times. The DNA of the CDR3 is TGTGCCAGCAGCTACGGCCCCGGACAAAAAAGGGCCTACGAGCAGTACTTC. Translating it yields CASSYGPGQKRAYEQYF. The rearrangement links TRBV28 to TRBJ2-7, with a tentative D call TRBD1 (5 bases). V was pared by 6 bases and J by 2 bases, with 23 bases between. The CDR3 length is 17 residues. Germline CDR1 and CDR2: MDHEN and SYDVKM.